The clone carrying this TCR beta chain came up many times. This sample is drawn from a study of T cells in Graves' hyperthyroidism and ophthalmopathy. From RNA transcripts, TCR beta CDR3 regions were amplified. HTBI primers were employed in a first-round RT-PCR of the TCR CDR3. One entry per CDR3 protein, called by TCRdb with MiXCR from the multiplex PCR reads. The sample carries about 260,000 distinct CDR3 sequences, about a sixth recorded once. Each person with ophthalmopathy scored at least 3 on the Clinical Activity Score, reached NOSPECS grade 4 or higher, and had been ill under 3 months. This sequence was found in a woman aged 18-29 years with Graves' ophthalmopathy. Input material: blood.

In DNA, the CDR3 is TGCAGTGCTAGAGATTCCAGGAGCACCACCTTCAATCAGCCCCAGCATTTT. Amino acid sequence: CSARDSRSTTFNQPQHF. The V and J genes are TRBV20-1 and TRBJ1-5; D not resolved. CDR3 length equals 17 residues. The germline gives CDR1 DFQATT, CDR2 SNEGSKA (reference sequence). V lost 0 bases to trimming and J lost 3 bases, with 18 bases between them.